Sequencing of this TCR beta chain was carried out in a study of cytomegalovirus exposure and HLA in healthy donors. About the research overall: In an earlier analysis, 90 million to 130 million unique TCR beta sequences were found from about 179 million T cells.

Both 60 Vbeta primers and 13 Jbeta primers went into the PCR. Sequenced by immunoSEQ multiplex PCR; TCRdb stores in-frame clones only, minus some. The sample has about 130,000 clones; over 65% are singletons. Findings and caveats of the study: Analysis performed later showed TCR beta chains linked to HLA being more clonally expanded than equally common others. Earlier analysis found most TCR beta V segments productive about 87% or about 30% of the time.

V was pared by 2 bases and J by 3 bases, with 4 bases between. Looked up from germline, CDR1 is SGHAT and CDR2 is FQDESV (reference sequence). CDR3 length equals 12 residues. Points on this clone: What it recognizes is unknown.

The genes are TRBV11-1 and TRBJ2-5; D is uncertain. Sequencing used PBMCs. This TCR was sampled from a man aged 50 to 60 in good health and CMV-seronegative. CDR3 loop: CASSLSKETQYF. The CDR3 nucleotides read TGTGCCAGCAGCTTATCCAAAGAGACCCAGTACTTC.